These 21 T cell receptor beta chains came from one sample sequenced in a study of T-cell reconstitution after alpha-beta-depleted transplantation in children. A TCRbeta library incorporating unique molecular identifiers was prepared. TCRdb re-analysed the PCR reads in MiXCR, keeping a single row per CDR3 protein. The sample lists about 600,000 distinct CDR3 sequences, over 10% occurring once. The sample in question was PBMCs, mostly from graft donor cells, obtained 360 days after TCRalphabeta/CD19-depleted stem cell transplant. Receptors were obtained from a male patient younger than 18 who had a stem cell transplant for acute myeloid leukemia, so the T cells may come from the graft donor.

CDR3 sequence: CSARGQIYEQYF. The DNA for the CDR3 is TGCAGTGCTAGAGGGCAGATCTACGAGCAGTACTTC. The chain links TRBV20-1 to TRBJ2-7; the D is unclear. The CDR3 consists of 12 residues. CDR1 is DFQATT, CDR2 SNEGSKA, per germline (reference sequence). The V gene lost 1 base and the J gene lost 3 bases, with 7 bases spanning the gap.

This clonotype was seen a handful of times. The chain carries TRBV29-1 and TRBJ2-7, with TRBD2 matching over 8 bases. The ends lost 6 bases at V and 4 bases at J; junction bases unmatched: 5. The germline V gene has CDR1 SQVTM and CDR2 ANQGSEA. This CDR3 has 12 amino acids. CDR3 protein: CSVLSGKYEQYF. CDR3 coding DNA: TGCAGCGTCCTTAGCGGGAAGTACGAGCAGTACTTC.

A few counts support this clonotype. V is TRBV5-1 and J is TRBJ2-5; possible D gene TRBD2, 5 bases. From germline, CDR1 is SGHRS and CDR2 YFSETQ. Trimming pared 7 bases from V and 2 bases from J, leaving 18 bases between. This CDR3 is built from 15 residues. CDR3 in amino acids: CASGPTEAVQETQYF. The CDR3, as DNA: TGCGCCAGCGGTCCCACGGAGGCGGTACAAGAGACCCAGTACTTC.

The sample holds many counts of this clonotype. The chain carries TRBV27 and TRBJ2-7; D unclear. There are 12 residues in the CDR3. The V gene lost 5 bases and the J gene lost 3 bases, with 8 bases spanning the gap. Per germline, CDR1 MNHEY and CDR2 SMNVEV (reference sequence). The CDR3 protein is CASSPMGYEQYF. As DNA, the CDR3 is TGTGCCAGCAGTCCTATGGGCTACGAGCAGTACTTC.

This clonotype was seen repeatedly, ten times or more. This chain links TRBV3-1 with TRBJ2-5; 15 nucleotides line up with TRBD2. The V gene end was trimmed by 2 bases and the J gene end by 4 bases; junction bases not matched to a gene: 14. The germline gives CDR1 LGHDT, CDR2 YNNKEL (reference sequence). CDR3 length: 20 residues. The CDR3 region has the DNA TGTGCCAGCAGCCAATCCTGGACTAGCGGGAGGGGGGAAAGTGGAGAGACCCAGTACTTC. Protein product: CASSQSWTSGRGESGETQYF.

This clonotype was found many times. The chain is built from TRBV6-2 or TRBV6-3 and TRBJ2-1, with TRBD2 matching 7 bases. Germline V gene lookup returns CDR1 MNHEY and CDR2 SVGEGT. Trimming took 2 bases from V and 9 from J; bases not matched to a gene: 13. The CDR3 contains 16 residues. The CDR3 spells CASSYLVGLVVGEQFF. The DNA for the CDR3 is TGTGCCAGCAGTTACCTAGTCGGACTAGTTGTGGGTGAGCAGTTCTTC.

This clonotype was counted only a few times. CDR3 sequence reads: CASSHEPGQGYYEQYF. The CDR3 DNA reads TGCGCCAGCAGCCATGAACCGGGACAGGGGTACTACGAGCAGTACTTC. V gene TRBV4-3 combines with J gene TRBJ2-7, with TRBD1 identical over 10 bases. Germline V gene sequence: CDR1 LGHNA, CDR2 YSLEER. The CDR3 spans 16 residues. Trimming at V came to 3 bases and at J to 3 bases, leaving 8 bases not matched to a gene.

The rearrangement uses TRBV10-3 and TRBJ2-1; 10 bases are shared with TRBD2. V lost 6 bases and J lost 5; bases outside the gene matches: 1. The CDR3 is made up of 13 amino acids. The germline V gene has CDR1 ENHRY and CDR2 SYGVKD. As DNA, the CDR3 is TGTGCCATCAGCGGACTAGCGGACAATGAGCAGTTCTTC. Protein: CAISGLADNEQFF.

This clonotype showed up just a few times. This CDR3 is CASGHRSPLAGGGAEAFF. The CDR3 DNA is TGTGCCAGTGGGCATAGGTCCCCATTGGCAGGCGGCGGGGCTGAAGCTTTCTTT. This sequence joins TRBV19 and TRBJ1-1, with D unclear. V shed 8 bases and J shed 6 bases, with 31 bases lying between them. Germline V gene lookup returns CDR1 LNHDA and CDR2 SQIVND (reference sequence). The CDR3 runs to 18 residues.

Ten or more counts support this clonotype. The rearrangement links TRBV12-3 or TRBV12-4 to TRBJ2-7, with 12 bases that match TRBD2. This CDR3 contains 13 residues. Trimming cost V 5 bases and J 7 bases; bases outside gene matches: 3. CDR3 residues: CASSRGLAGEQYF. CDR3 DNA: TGTGCCAGCAGTCGGGGACTAGCGGGTGAGCAGTACTTC.

This sequence joins TRBV20-1 and TRBJ2-4; no reliable D call. Germline CDR1 DFQATT, CDR2 SNEGSKA (reference sequence). The V end was cut by 3 bases, the J end by 0 bases, with 12 bases between. The CDR3 sequence is 15 residues long. CDR3 sequence (DNA): TGCAGTGCTAGCTCAGGCGTTCTAGCCAAAAACATTCAGTACTTC. Its protein product is CSASSGVLAKNIQYF.

This chain joins TRBV5-1 and TRBJ2-7, with 7 positions matching TRBD2. Germline CDR1 and CDR2: SGHRS and YFSETQ. The V and J ends lost 1 base and 4 bases, in that order; junction bases with no gene match: 11. The CDR3 loop spans 16 amino acids. The CDR3 region has the DNA TGCGCCAGCAGCTTGTTGGTAGCGGGCTTGGAGTACGAGCAGTACTTC. Translation gives CASSLLVAGLEYEQYF.

Many counts were recorded for this clonotype. The chain joins TRBV5-1 to TRBJ2-7; D might be TRBD1 (5 bases). CDR1 SGHRS and CDR2 YFSETQ come from the germline V gene. The CDR3 contains 15 residues. Trimming took off 1 base at V and 1 base at J, with 12 bases between the two ends. The CDR3 reads CASSLIRTQSYEQYF. CDR3 nucleotides: TGCGCCAGCAGCTTGATTCGGACACAGTCCTACGAGCAGTACTTC.

This clonotype was seen many times. The CDR3 region has the DNA TGTGCCAGCAGCTTAACACGGGTCCAGGAGACCCAGTACTTC. Its translation is CASSLTRVQETQYF. This rearrangement joins TRBV7-2 to TRBJ2-5, with D unresolved. V was trimmed by 2 bases and J by 5 bases, leaving 12 bases between them. The germline CDR1 and CDR2 sequences are SGHTA and FQGNSA. The CDR3 has 14 amino acids.

The chain joins TRBV5-1 to TRBJ2-5, with D maybe TRBD2 (6 bases). V was pared by 4 bases and J by 1 base, with 17 bases between. The CDR3 consists of 16 residues. Germline CDR1 and CDR2: SGHRS and YFSETQ. In nucleotides, the CDR3 is TGCGCCAGCAGCCCCGTTAGGAGGGCCTTCCAAGAGACCCAGTACTTC. It codes for CASSPVRRAFQETQYF.

This clonotype was detected only a few times. The chain uses TRBV6-1 and TRBJ2-3, with D unclear. There are 14 residues in the CDR3. CDR1 is MNHNS, CDR2 SASEGT, per germline. Deletions cut 6 bases from V and 1 base from J, with 11 bases between. Here the CDR3 DNA reads TGTGCCAGCAGATCAGCGTTAGGCACAGATACGCAGTATTTT. Its translation is CASRSALGTDTQYF.

This chain uses TRBV7-8 with TRBJ2-7; 7 bases fit TRBD2. This CDR3 contains 15 residues. Germline V lookup: CDR1 SGHVS, CDR2 FQNEAQ. With V trimmed by 0 bases and J by 5 bases, 7 bases remained unmatched. The CDR3 protein is CASSLAALAAHEQYF. CDR3 nucleotide sequence: TGTGCCAGCAGCTTAGCGGCCCTAGCGGCCCACGAGCAGTACTTC.

The chain is built from TRBV7-9 and TRBJ2-7; TRBD2 matches 9 bases. The length of the CDR3 is 15 residues. J gave up 5 bases and V 2 bases, and 7 bases lay outside the gene matches. The germline CDR1 and CDR2 sequences are SEHNR and FQNEAQ (reference sequence). The CDR3 is CASSLPAGGPDEQYF. The CDR3, as DNA: TGTGCCAGCAGCTTACCGGCGGGAGGGCCTGACGAGCAGTACTTC.

This clonotype came up many times. The V call is TRBV7-9, the J call TRBJ2-3, with 8 bases matching TRBD1. Germline V gives CDR1 SEHNR, CDR2 FQNEAQ (reference sequence). CDR3 length: 15 residues. The V segment lost 4 bases and the J segment 2 bases; nucleotides outside the gene matches: 5. CDR3 coding DNA: TGTGCCAGCAGCTCCACAGGGGGAACCACAGATACGCAGTATTTT. Amino acid sequence: CASSSTGGTTDTQYF.

The V gene is TRBV11-3, the J gene TRBJ2-1, with 9 bases fitting TRBD2. After removal of 2 bases from V and 7 bases from J, the junction contained 9 bases not matched to a gene. The germline gives CDR1 SGHNT, CDR2 YENEEA. The length of the CDR3 is 16 residues. The CDR3 region has the DNA TGTGCCAGCAGCTTAAAAACGGCGGGAGGGCGGAATGAGCAGTTCTTC. Encoded protein: CASSLKTAGGRNEQFF.

In this sample, this clonotype turned up many times. The chain employs TRBV18 and TRBJ2-7, with D maybe TRBD1 (6 bases). The CDR3 runs 15 residues. Trimming stripped 6 bases from V and 1 base from J, with 16 bases between. CDR1 is KGHSH and CDR2 is LQKENI in the germline V gene. CDR3 amino acids: CASSDRDTLSYEQYF. For the CDR3, the DNA is TGTGCCAGCTCGGACCGGGACACCCTATCCTACGAGCAGTACTTC.